This passage covers 12 T cell receptor beta chains from one sample sequenced in a study of T-cell reconstitution after alpha-beta-depleted transplantation in children. Preparation of the TCRbeta library used unique molecular identifiers. One entry per CDR3 protein, called by TCRdb with MiXCR from the PCR reads. Counted here are hundreds of thousands of distinct CDR3 sequences, around 25% occurring once; the ten biggest clones make up 2% to 3%. Sample: PBMCs, taken before TCRalphabeta/CD19-depleted stem cell transplant. The source of these receptors is a girl aged 2 to 9 with Fanconi anemia, due to receive a stem cell transplant.

The rearrangement joins TRBV6-5 to TRBJ2-7; perhaps TRBD2 as D (5 bases). V was clipped by 4 bases and J by 2 bases, with 9 bases between them. The germline CDR1 and CDR2 sequences are MNHEY and SVGAGI. The CDR3 contains 13 residues. Here the CDR3 reads CASSSPGTYEQYF. The CDR3 nucleotides are TGTGCCAGCAGTTCCCCGGGGACCTACGAGCAGTACTTC.

There are many counts of this clonotype. The V gene is TRBV28, the J gene TRBJ1-6, with D possibly TRBD1 on 5 matching bases. The CDR3 extends over 12 amino acids. Looked up from germline, CDR1 is MDHEN and CDR2 is SYDVKM. V lost 3 bases and J 9 bases, leaving 6 bases between the germline ends. The CDR3 loop reads CASSFQGSPLHF. The CDR3 coding sequence is TGTGCCAGCAGTTTTCAGGGTTCACCCCTCCACTTT.

This clonotype has at least ten counts. The CDR3 reads CASSYSDRGETNYGYTF. CDR3 nucleotide sequence: TGTGCCAGCAGTTACTCTGACCGCGGGGAAACTAACTATGGCTACACCTTC. The chain recombines TRBV6-5 with TRBJ1-2; D is undetermined. Trimming left V 0 bases short and J 0 bases short, with 14 bases between. CDR1 is MNHEY, CDR2 SVGAGI, per germline. The CDR3 is 17 residues long.

This clonotype was found many times. The J gene is TRBJ1-3, the V gene TRBV6-5; D is perhaps TRBD1 (6 bases). The V end was cut by 4 bases, the J end by 1 base, with 17 bases between. CDR1 is MNHEY, CDR2 SVGAGI, per germline. The CDR3 has 17 residues. The CDR3 is CASSSNRGSGSGNTIYF. In nucleotides, the CDR3 is TGTGCCAGCAGTTCAAATAGGGGGTCAGGGTCTGGAAACACCATATATTTT.

The DNA of the CDR3 is TGTGCCAGCAGCGAGGGGACTAGCGGGGAGCAGTTCTTC. This translates into CASSEGTSGEQFF. The rearrangement joins TRBV3-1 to TRBJ2-1; 12 nucleotides line up with TRBD2. This CDR3 contains 13 residues. V was pared by 5 bases and J by 10 bases, with 3 bases of the junction left unmatched. Germline loops: CDR1 LGHDT, CDR2 YNNKEL (reference sequence).

This clonotype was counted ten times or more. The chain couples TRBV18 to TRBJ1-5, with D uncertain. The CDR3 runs to 12 residues. In germline, CDR1 is KGHSH, CDR2 LQKENI. The V gene lost 3 bases and the J gene lost 5 bases, with 5 bases spanning the gap. Here the CDR3 reads CASSPGDQPQHF. CDR3 DNA sequence: TGTGCCAGCTCACCGGGTGATCAGCCCCAGCATTTT.

This clonotype was observed many times. The chain is built from TRBV6-5 and TRBJ2-1; no clear D. The germline CDR1 and CDR2 sequences are MNHEY and SVGAGI. The CDR3 spans 18 residues. The V end was cut by 3 bases, the J end by 10 bases, with 28 bases between. This CDR3 is CASSYGEPDELVGQEQFF. The CDR3 nucleotides read TGTGCCAGCAGTTATGGGGAACCTGATGAGCTGGTGGGTCAAGAGCAGTTCTTC.

The chain links TRBV7-2 to TRBJ2-5, with D tentatively TRBD2 (5 bases). This CDR3 has 11 amino acids. In germline, CDR1 is SGHTA, CDR2 FQGNSA. The ends were cut back, 6 bases at V and 7 bases at J, with 9 bases in the middle. CDR3 region: CASRLLATQYF. CDR3 DNA sequence: TGTGCCAGCAGACTGCTAGCGACCCAGTACTTC.

This clonotype appeared many times. The V gene is TRBV20-1, the J gene TRBJ2-3; 8 nucleotides align to TRBD2. Per the germline V gene, CDR1 is DFQATT and CDR2 is SNEGSKA (reference sequence). This CDR3 is built from 17 residues. The V gene end was trimmed by 0 bases and the J gene end by 2 bases; junction bases not matched to a gene: 10. The CDR3 here is CSARDWHTSGVTDTQYF. CDR3 nucleotide sequence: TGCAGTGCTAGAGATTGGCACACTAGCGGAGTCACAGATACGCAGTATTTT.

This clonotype has just one count. One end of the junction fails to match germline, which may point to a read error. V and J are TRBV28 and TRBJ1-2; no clear D. Germline V gene lookup returns CDR1 MDHEN and CDR2 SYDVKM. The CDR3 extends over 13 amino acids. CDR3 bases: TGTGCCAGCAGTTTAAACAATAACTATGGCTATACCTTC. Protein product: CASSLNNNYGYTF.

This clonotype occurred many times. The chain joins TRBV10-3 to TRBJ2-1, with 10 bases identical to TRBD2. Trimming took 10 bases from V and 5 from J; bases not matched to a gene: 8. This CDR3 region has 14 residues. CDR1 and CDR2 (germline): ENHRY, SYGVKD. As DNA, the CDR3 is TGTGCCAACAGACTAGCGGGCACTCACAATGAGCAGTTCTTC. Protein: CANRLAGTHNEQFF.

This clonotype was seen at least ten times. The V gene is TRBV29-1, the J gene TRBJ1-1; D ambiguous. V lost 4 bases and J lost 3, with 21 bases in between. The germline V gene has CDR1 SQVTM and CDR2 ANQGSEA. The CDR3 contains 16 residues. The CDR3 coding sequence is TGCAGCGTTGTGGATAGCGGGAGATACTTCGACACTGAAGCTTTCTTT. This sequence encodes CSVVDSGRYFDTEAFF.